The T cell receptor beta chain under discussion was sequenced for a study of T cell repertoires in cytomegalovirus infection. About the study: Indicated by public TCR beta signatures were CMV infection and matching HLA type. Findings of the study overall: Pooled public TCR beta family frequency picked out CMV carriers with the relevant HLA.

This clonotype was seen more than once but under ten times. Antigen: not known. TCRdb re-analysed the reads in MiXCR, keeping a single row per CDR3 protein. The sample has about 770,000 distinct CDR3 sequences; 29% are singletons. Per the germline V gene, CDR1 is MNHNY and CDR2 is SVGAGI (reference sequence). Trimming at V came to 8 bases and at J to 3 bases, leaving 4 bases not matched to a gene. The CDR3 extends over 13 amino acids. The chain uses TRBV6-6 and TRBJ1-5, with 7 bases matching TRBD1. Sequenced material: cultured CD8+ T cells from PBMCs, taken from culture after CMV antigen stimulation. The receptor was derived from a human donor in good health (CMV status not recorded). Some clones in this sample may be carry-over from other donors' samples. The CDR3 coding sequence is TGTGCCAGCCACAGGGGCCTCAATCAGCCCCAGCATTTT. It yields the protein CASHRGLNQPQHF.